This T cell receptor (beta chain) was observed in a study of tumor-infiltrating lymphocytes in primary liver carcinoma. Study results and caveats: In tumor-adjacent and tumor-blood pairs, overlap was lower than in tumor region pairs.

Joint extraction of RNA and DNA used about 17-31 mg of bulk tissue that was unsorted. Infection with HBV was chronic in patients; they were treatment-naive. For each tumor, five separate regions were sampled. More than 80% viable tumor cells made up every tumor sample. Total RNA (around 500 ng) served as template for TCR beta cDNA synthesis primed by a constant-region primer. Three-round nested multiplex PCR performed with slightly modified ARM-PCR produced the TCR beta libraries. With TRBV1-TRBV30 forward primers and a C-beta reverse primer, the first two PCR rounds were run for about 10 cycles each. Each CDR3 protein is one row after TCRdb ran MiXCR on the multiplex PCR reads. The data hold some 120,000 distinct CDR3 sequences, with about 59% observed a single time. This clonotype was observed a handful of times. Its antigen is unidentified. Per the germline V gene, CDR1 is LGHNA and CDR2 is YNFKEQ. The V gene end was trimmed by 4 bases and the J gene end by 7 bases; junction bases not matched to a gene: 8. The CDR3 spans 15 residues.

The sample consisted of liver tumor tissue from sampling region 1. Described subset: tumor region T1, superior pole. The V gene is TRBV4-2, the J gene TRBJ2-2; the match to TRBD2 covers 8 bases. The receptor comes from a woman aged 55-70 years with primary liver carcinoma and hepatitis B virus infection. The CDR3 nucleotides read TGTGCCAGCAGCCGGATGCGGGAGGTAATCGGGGAGCTGTTTTTT. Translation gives CASSRMREVIGELFF.